This TCR beta chain was obtained from a study of Graves' ophthalmopathy and Graves' hyperthyroidism. Whole-study results and caveats: As the model predicted ophthalmopathy progression, it achieved a sensitivity of 70% to 71% and a specificity of 72% to 80%.

CDR3 size: 15 residues. From germline, CDR1 is ENHRY and CDR2 SYGVKD. Trimming took off 4 bases at V and 2 bases at J, with 14 bases between the two ends. Diagnosis was based on clinical symptoms, serum thyroxine, TRAb, thyroid ultrasound and orbital computed tomography. As the template, RNA transcripts were used to amplify TCR beta CDR3 regions. Second-round multiplex PCR followed a first-round RT-PCR using HTBI primers. TCRdb recomputed calls from the multiplex PCR reads with MiXCR, one row per CDR3 protein. This sample yields about 640,000 distinct CDR3 sequences, of which 35% to 50% are seen a single time; around 3% belongs to the top ten. Concerning this clonotype itself: Its antigen is unknown.

Sequencing was carried out using peripheral blood. The genes are TRBV10-3 and TRBJ1-2; the D gene is possibly TRBD1 (5 bases). The source of this sequence is an adult man with Graves' ophthalmopathy. This chain's CDR3 is CAISAGGGRNYGYTF. The CDR3 DNA is TGTGCCATCAGTGCGGGGGGAGGGAGGAACTATGGCTACACCTTC.